This T cell receptor (beta chain) was profiled in a study of cytomegalovirus exposure and HLA in healthy donors. The PCR used 60 Vbeta and 13 Jbeta primers. Sequenced by immunoSEQ multiplex PCR; TCRdb stores in-frame clones only, minus some. The data hold 140,000 to 150,000 clones, with approximately 73% observed a single time. Germline V gene data show CDR1 as SGHNT and CDR2 as YENEEA. The CDR3 loop spans 15 amino acids. Trimming removed 1 base from V and 3 bases from J, with 9 bases in between. The sample comprised PBMCs. The genes are TRBV11-3 and TRBJ2-2, with D tentatively TRBD2 (6 bases). The TCR sequence derives from a woman between 18 and 29 years old in good health and CMV-seronegative. The CDR3 bases are TGTGCCAGCAGCTTAGTGACTAGTTACACCGGGGAGCTGTTTTTT. As protein: CASSLVTSYTGELFF.